These 5 T cell receptor beta chains originate from one sample sequenced in a study of blood T cell repertoires in COVID-19. TCRdb's table, derived via immunoSEQ multiplex PCR, lists solely in-frame clones and lacks some. Of 200,000 to 250,000 clones in the sample, under 85% were seen once. Sequencing input: peripheral blood. These TCRs come from a man aged 25-45 years who had recovered from COVID-19.

The chain links TRBV6-2 or TRBV6-3 to TRBJ1-2, with 7 bases identical to TRBD1. This CDR3 comprises 13 residues. After removal of 6 bases from V and 4 bases from J, the junction contained 5 bases not matched to a gene. CDR1 and CDR2 (germline): MNHEY, SVGEGT. CDR3 in amino acids: CASSDRDTYGYTF. The CDR3 nucleotides are TGTGCCAGCAGCGACAGGGACACCTATGGCTACACCTTC.

This clone was counted a single time. The gene calls are TRBV19 and TRBJ1-5, with D unresolved. V was trimmed by 4 bases and J by 0 bases, leaving 13 bases between them. CDR1 is LNHDA and CDR2 is SQIVND in the germline V gene (reference sequence). This CDR3 has 16 residues. Here the CDR3 reads CASSTTTPYSNQPQHF. The CDR3 DNA reads as TGTGCCAGTAGTACAACGACACCCTATAGCAATCAGCCCCAGCATTTT.

The chain recombines TRBV13 with TRBJ2-1; D remains unclear. The CDR3 is 13 amino acids. Germline V lookup: CDR1 PRHDT, CDR2 FYEKMQ (reference sequence). The V and J ends lost 4 bases and 9 bases respectively, with 13 bases between them. CDR3 loop: CASSSLPGVEQFF. The CDR3 nucleotides are TGTGCCAGCAGCTCCCTCCCTGGAGTTGAGCAGTTCTTC.

V and J are TRBV4-2 and TRBJ2-6, with a weak D call TRBD1 (6 bases). From germline, CDR1 is LGHNA and CDR2 YNFKEQ. V was pared by 1 base and J by 0 bases, with 13 bases between. This CDR3 has 18 residues. The CDR3 sequence is CASSQGGPTTSGANVLTF. The DNA for the CDR3 is TGTGCCAGCAGCCAAGGGGGGCCCACAACCTCTGGGGCCAACGTCCTGACTTTC.

The rearrangement joins TRBV5-1 to TRBJ1-5; D gene unclear. This CDR3 comprises 14 residues. V was pared by 0 bases and J by 4 bases, with 8 bases between. Germline V gives CDR1 SGHRS, CDR2 YFSETQ. CDR3 region: CASSLDSTNQPQHF. CDR3 nucleotides: TGCGCCAGCAGCTTGGATTCGACAAATCAGCCCCAGCATTTT.